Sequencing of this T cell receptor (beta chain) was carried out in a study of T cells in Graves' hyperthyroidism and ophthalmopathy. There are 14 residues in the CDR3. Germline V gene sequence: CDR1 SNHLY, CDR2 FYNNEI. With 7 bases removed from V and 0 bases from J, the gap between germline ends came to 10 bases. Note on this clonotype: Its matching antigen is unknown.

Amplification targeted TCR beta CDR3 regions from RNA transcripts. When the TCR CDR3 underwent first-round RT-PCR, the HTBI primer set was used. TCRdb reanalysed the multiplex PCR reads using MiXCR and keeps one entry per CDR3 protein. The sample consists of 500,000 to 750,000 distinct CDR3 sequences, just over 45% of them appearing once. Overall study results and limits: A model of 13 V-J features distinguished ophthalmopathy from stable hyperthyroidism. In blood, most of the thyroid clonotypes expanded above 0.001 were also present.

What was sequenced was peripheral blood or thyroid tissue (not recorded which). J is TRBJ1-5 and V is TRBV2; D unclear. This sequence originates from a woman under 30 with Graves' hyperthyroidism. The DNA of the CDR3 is TGTGCCAGCACCGAAGAAACTAGCAATCAGCCCCAGCATTTT. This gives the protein CASTEETSNQPQHF.